This TCR beta chain was identified in a study of blood T cell repertoires in COVID-19. Germline CDR1 SEHNR, CDR2 FQNEAQ (reference sequence). V was shortened by 6 bases and J by 1 base, with 21 bases between the two germline ends. The length of the CDR3 is 17 residues. Cohorts were based on clinical histories the participants reported. Sequencing was performed with immunoSEQ multiplex PCR; in TCRdb, only in-frame clones are kept and a portion is missing. This sample has about 200,000 clones, with about 89% found just once. The specimen was PBMCs or T cells enriched from blood (not recorded which). This TCR came from a woman younger than 30 who had recovered from COVID-19. The rearrangement links TRBV7-9 to TRBJ1-1; the D is unclear. CDR3 nucleotide sequence: TGTGCCAGCAGTTATGGCCAGGCCCGAAGTAGGAACACTGAAGCTTTCTTT. This encodes CASSYGQARSRNTEAFF.